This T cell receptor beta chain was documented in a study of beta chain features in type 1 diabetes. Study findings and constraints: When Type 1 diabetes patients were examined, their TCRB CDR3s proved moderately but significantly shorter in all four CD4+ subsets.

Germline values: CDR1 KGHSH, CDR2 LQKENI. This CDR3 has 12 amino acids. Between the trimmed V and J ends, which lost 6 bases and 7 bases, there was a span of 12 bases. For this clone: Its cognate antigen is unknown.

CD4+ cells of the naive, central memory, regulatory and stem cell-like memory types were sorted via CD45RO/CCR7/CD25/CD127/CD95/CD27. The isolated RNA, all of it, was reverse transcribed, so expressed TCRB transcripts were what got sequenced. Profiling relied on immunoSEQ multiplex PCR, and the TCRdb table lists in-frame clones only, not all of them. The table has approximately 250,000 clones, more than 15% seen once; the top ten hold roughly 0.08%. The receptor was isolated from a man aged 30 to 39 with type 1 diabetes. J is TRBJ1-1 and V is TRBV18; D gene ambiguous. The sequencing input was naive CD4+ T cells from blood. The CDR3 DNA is TGTGCCAGCTCGCTCTTTGTTGATGAAGCTTTCTTT. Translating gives CASSLFVDEAFF.